The 9 T cell receptor beta chains presented below share a single source sample, sequenced in a study of a mutant IDH1 vaccine in newly diagnosed glioma. Profiling relied on immunoSEQ multiplex PCR, and the TCRdb table lists in-frame clones only, not all of them. The sample has 60,000 to 85,000 clones; around 83% are singletons. Their antigens are not known. Indicated time point: week 23, last vaccination. The study gave 300 ug of mutant IDH1 20-mer peptide per vaccine dose, with topical imiquimod. The sequencing here drew on PBMCs, taken from a glioma patient whose treatment included an IDH1 peptide vaccine. The source is a woman between 50 and 59 years old with glioma.

The chain has TRBV28 and TRBJ1-1, with D uncertain. V was clipped by 4 bases and J by 8 bases, with 11 bases between them. The CDR3 has 12 amino acids. Germline V lookup: CDR1 MDHEN, CDR2 SYDVKM. CDR3 sequence: CASSSEHGEAFF. Written as DNA, the CDR3 is TGTGCCAGCAGTTCCGAACACGGGGAAGCTTTCTTT.

This clone was observed once. J is TRBJ2-5 and V is TRBV5-1, with D uncertain. Between the trimmed V and J ends, which lost 2 bases and 11 bases, there was a span of 19 bases. Per germline, CDR1 SGHRS and CDR2 YFSETQ. CDR3 length equals 14 residues. CDR3 in DNA: TGCGCCAGCAGCTTTCACCACTCTGGGGAAGAGCAGTACTTC. As protein: CASSFHHSGEEQYF.

The rearrangement uses TRBV7-9 and TRBJ2-5; D is unclear. Trimming took 5 bases from V and 5 from J, leaving 9 bases between them. The CDR3 spans 12 residues. The V gene's germline CDR1 is SEHNR and CDR2 FQNEAQ (reference sequence). The CDR3 loop reads CASSPTLETQYF. The CDR3, as DNA: TGTGCCAGCAGCCCGACTCTGGAGACCCAGTACTTC.

The V call is TRBV7-9, the J call TRBJ2-4, with D possibly being TRBD2 (6 bases). CDR3 size: 14 residues. V was pared by 5 bases and J by 4 bases, with 12 bases between. CDR1 SEHNR and CDR2 FQNEAQ come from the germline V gene (reference sequence). The CDR3 nucleotides are TGTGCCAGCAGCGGAGGGATGAGTAAAAACATTCAGTACTTC. Protein: CASSGGMSKNIQYF.

The V call is TRBV28, the J call TRBJ1-5; no definite D call. V dropped 2 bases and J dropped 1 base, with 12 bases sitting between them. The germline V gene encodes CDR1 MDHEN and CDR2 SYDVKM. The CDR3 is 16 amino acids. The DNA of the CDR3 is TGTGCCAGCAGTTTAAAAGAGGTCAGGAGCAATCAGCCCCAGCATTTT. Encoded protein: CASSLKEVRSNQPQHF.

The rearrangement links TRBV29-1 to TRBJ2-6; 8 bases match TRBD2. The CDR3 loop spans 14 amino acids. Germline trimming cut 5 bases from V and 2 bases from J; bases unmatched to any gene: 2. Germline V CDR1 and CDR2: SQVTM, ANQGSEA. This CDR3 is CSVRGGPGANVLTF. The CDR3, as DNA: TGCAGCGTTCGGGGGGGGCCTGGGGCCAACGTCCTGACTTTC.

The gene calls are TRBV5-1 and TRBJ1-6, with 8 bases fitting TRBD1. Germline V gene lookup returns CDR1 SGHRS and CDR2 YFSETQ. The V segment lost 4 bases and the J segment 9 bases; nucleotides outside the gene matches: 9. CDR3 length: 15 residues. In DNA form, the CDR3 reads TGCGCCAGCAGCGCACAGGGGGGAATTAGTTCACCCCTCCACTTT. Translation: CASSAQGGISSPLHF.

J is TRBJ1-2 and V is TRBV27; TRBD1 aligns across 7 bases. The CDR3 is 14 amino acids. Germline lookup yields CDR1 MNHEY and CDR2 SMNVEV (reference sequence). The J segment lost 5 bases and the V segment lost 5 bases, leaving 8 bases of the junction unmatched. CDR3 nucleotides: TGTGCCAGCAGTCTAAAGACAGGGCTTTATGGCTACACCTTC. It codes for CASSLKTGLYGYTF.

CDR3 coding DNA: TGCGCCAGCAGCCCACAGGGTCTCCCATACAATGAGCAGTTCTTC. Translated, it gives CASSPQGLPYNEQFF. The chain uses TRBV5-1 and TRBJ2-1, with a possible D match to TRBD1 (6 bases). Germline lookup yields CDR1 SGHRS and CDR2 YFSETQ. Trimming cost V 4 bases and J 4 bases, with 15 bases left between them. The CDR3 is 15 residues long.